The rows below give T cell receptor beta chains drawn from one sample of a study of cytomegalovirus exposure and HLA in healthy donors. The table came from immunoSEQ multiplex PCR; TCRdb's copy has only in-frame clones and leaves some out. The profile shows 95,000 to 150,000 clones, roughly 80% of them singletons. Sample: PBMCs. These receptors were taken from a man in his late teens or twenties in good health and CMV-seropositive. The CDR3 runs from the conserved cysteine through the conserved F or W. The D gene is left open where the match is weak. Clone size, where shown, is once, few, many, or a class for clones that have expanded.

v_gene	d_gene	abundance	j_gene	CDR3nt	CDR3aa
TRBV6-1	NA	NA	TRBJ1-3	TGTGCCAGCAGGGCAGGACAGATCTCTGGAAACACCATATATTTT	CASRAGQISGNTIYF
TRBV2	NA	few	TRBJ2-3	TGTGCCAGCATGCCGCCCCGGGACCACAACGGGAGGCAGTATTTT	CASMPPRDHNGRQYF
TRBV29-1	TRBD1	NA	TRBJ1-1	TGCAGCGTGGATCGGACAGGGCAGTCCGGGGCTTTCTTT	CSVDRTGQSGAFF
TRBV19	TRBD1	NA	TRBJ1-5	TGTGCCAGTAGTCGAACTCTCGGACAGGGTCTACAGCCCCAGCATTTT	CASSRTLGQGLQPQHF
TRBV6-1	NA	NA	TRBJ1-2	TGTGCCAGCAGTGAAGCAGACAGGCGATATGGCTACACCTTC	CASSEADRRYGYTF
TRBV28	NA	NA	TRBJ2-1	TGTGCCAGCAGTTTATGGGGGCGATTTGCCGCTGAGCAGTTCTTC	CASSLWGRFAAEQFF
TRBV27	TRBD2	NA	TRBJ2-1	TGTGCCAGCAGTTTAAGTAGCGGGGAGGCTTACAATGAGCAGTTCTTC	CASSLSSGEAYNEQFF
TRBV29-1	NA	NA	TRBJ2-1	TGCAGCGTTGGAAACAGGCCCTACAATGAGCAGTTCTTC	CSVGNRPYNEQFF
TRBV6-5	NA	NA	TRBJ2-7	TGTGCCAGCAGTTACTCGTTGGGCTGGGAGCAGTACTTC	CASSYSLGWEQYF
TRBV5-6	NA	NA	TRBJ2-3	TGTGCCAGCAGCAAAAAAGGGGGGGAGTATAGCACAGATACGCAGTATTTT	CASSKKGGEYSTDTQYF
TRBV6-5	NA	NA	TRBJ2-2	TGTGCCAGCAGGTCTTCAGGGCCACAGACCGGGGAGCTGTTTTTT	CASRSSGPQTGELFF
TRBV20-1	NA	NA	TRBJ1-2	TGCAGTGCTCATGGGACATATGGCTACACCTTC	CSAHGTYGYTF
TRBV6-4	NA	few	TRBJ2-3	TGTGCCAGCAGTGACTCACCGGGAGAACAAGATACGCAGTATTTT	CASSDSPGEQDTQYF
TRBV5-1	TRBD2	few	TRBJ2-3	TGCGCCAGCAGCTTCACTAGCGGGGGGGATTTCACAGATACGCAGTATTTT	CASSFTSGGDFTDTQYF
TRBV28	NA	once	TRBJ1-4	TGTGCCGGTCGTGCGGCAACTAATGAAAAACTGTTTTTT	CAGRAATNEKLFF
TRBV7-9	TRBD2	NA	TRBJ2-5	TGTGCCAGCAGCTCGGGGCTAGCGGGGGGGCCGGGGGAGACCCAGTACTTC	CASSSGLAGGPGETQYF
TRBV19	NA	NA	TRBJ2-2	TGTGCCACTTCGGTTCCGAACACCGGGGAGCTGTTTTTT	CATSVPNTGELFF
TRBV21-1	NA	NA	TRBJ2-7	TGTGCCAGCAGCAAACCTCCGGGACATAGCCTAGTGGACTCCTACGAGCAGTACTTC	CASSKPPGHSLVDSYEQYF
TRBV7-2	NA	once	TRBJ2-7	TGTGCCAGCAGCTTTGACAGCTACTACTACGAGCAGTACTTC	CASSFDSYYYEQYF
TRBV5-8	NA	NA	TRBJ2-3	TGTGCCAGCAGCTTATCTGGGGGCCGGTCCGATACGCAGTATTTT	CASSLSGGRSDTQYF
TRBV7-6	NA	NA	TRBJ2-5	TGTGCCAGCAGCTGGGGGCAGCAAGAGACCCAGTACTTC	CASSWGQQETQYF
TRBV15	NA	NA	TRBJ2-7	TGTGCCACCAGCAGAGAGGCCAACTCCTACGAGCAGTACTTC	CATSREANSYEQYF
TRBV6-5	NA	NA	TRBJ1-3	TGTGCCAGCAGTCCATTCGTGAGCTCTGGAAACACCATATATTTT	CASSPFVSSGNTIYF
TRBV5-1	NA	NA	TRBJ1-2	TGCGCCAGCAGCCCGACAGAGAACTATGGCTACACCTTC	CASSPTENYGYTF
TRBV27	NA	NA	TRBJ2-1	TGTGCCAGCAGTCGCCCTTTTGGGCAATACAATGAGCAGTTCTTC	CASSRPFGQYNEQFF
TRBV19	TRBD2	once	TRBJ2-3	TGTGCCACTTCCTCCGGGACTAGCGGGGGGGGCACAGATACGCAGTATTTT	CATSSGTSGGGTDTQYF
TRBV5-4	NA	NA	TRBJ1-1	TGTGCCAGCAGCTTGGCCGGGACTGGTGGGACTGAAGCTTTCTTT	CASSLAGTGGTEAFF
TRBV9	TRBD1	NA	TRBJ1-1	TGTGCCAGCAGCGTAGGACAGGGGTTGAACACTGAAGCTTTCTTT	CASSVGQGLNTEAFF
TRBV30	TRBD2	NA	TRBJ2-5	TGTGCCTGGAGGGGGGGGAACCAAGAGACCCAGTACTTC	CAWRGGNQETQYF
TRBV4-1	TRBD1	NA	TRBJ2-7	TGCGCCAGCAGCCAATCCCGACAGGGGCACTACGAGCAGTACTTC	CASSQSRQGHYEQYF
TRBV29-1	TRBD1	NA	TRBJ2-7	TGCAGCGTTGATGGGGGACAGCACTACGAGCAGTACTTC	CSVDGGQHYEQYF
TRBV11-1	NA	NA	TRBJ2-1	TGTGCCAGCAGCCTCCGGGAGAGCTCCTACAATGAGCAGTTCTTC	CASSLRESSYNEQFF
TRBV27	NA	NA	TRBJ2-2	TGTGCCAGCAGTGACCGGAACCCAGGGGCCGGGGAGCTGTTTTTT	CASSDRNPGAGELFF
TRBV27	NA	NA	TRBJ2-3	TGTGCCAGCAGTCAGGGGCATACAGATACGCAGTATTTT	CASSQGHTDTQYF
TRBV5-4	NA	NA	TRBJ1-2	TGTGCCAGCAGCTTGGACAAATATGGCTACACCTTC	CASSLDKYGYTF
TRBV2	NA	NA	TRBJ1-1	TGTGCCAGCAGCATCGGGGCGGGGTTGCGGAACACTGAAGCTTTCTTT	CASSIGAGLRNTEAFF
TRBV13	TRBD2	NA	TRBJ2-3	TGTGCCAGCAGCTTAGGGCGGGGGGGGTCGAATACGCAGTATTTT	CASSLGRGGSNTQYF
TRBV6-5	TRBD1	NA	TRBJ1-6	TGTGCCAGCAGGCCCTCTGGACAGGGTTATTCACCCCTCCACTTT	CASRPSGQGYSPLHF
TRBV2	NA	NA	TRBJ1-4	TGTGCCAGCTCGGACGGTACAGGGCCCGAAAAACTGTTTTTT	CASSDGTGPEKLFF
TRBV28	NA	few	TRBJ1-6	TGTGCCAGCACGTCTCCACAGGGAGGGTGGCCCCTCCACTTT	CASTSPQGGWPLHF
TRBV5-5	TRBD1	NA	TRBJ2-2	TGTGCCAGCAGCCACCAAAGGACAGGGGTGGGAGGCACCGGGGAGCTGTTTTTT	CASSHQRTGVGGTGELFF
TRBV6-1	NA	NA	TRBJ2-2	TGTGCCAGCAGTGGGCACAACACCGGGGAGCTGTTTTTT	CASSGHNTGELFF
TRBV5-6	TRBD2	NA	TRBJ2-2	TGTGCCAGCAGCGGACTAGCGTTTACCGGGGAGCTGTTTTTT	CASSGLAFTGELFF
TRBV19	NA	NA	TRBJ2-7	TGTGCCAGTAGTATATATTCAGGGGTCAACGACGAGCAGTACTTC	CASSIYSGVNDEQYF
TRBV6-5	NA	NA	TRBJ1-1	TGTGCCAGCCAGGTGCGGGCGGTCACTGAAGCTTTCTTT	CASQVRAVTEAFF
TRBV10-3	TRBD2	NA	TRBJ2-3	TGTGCCATCAGTGGGTCCATTTCCGGGACTATCCATTTT	CAISGSISGTIHF